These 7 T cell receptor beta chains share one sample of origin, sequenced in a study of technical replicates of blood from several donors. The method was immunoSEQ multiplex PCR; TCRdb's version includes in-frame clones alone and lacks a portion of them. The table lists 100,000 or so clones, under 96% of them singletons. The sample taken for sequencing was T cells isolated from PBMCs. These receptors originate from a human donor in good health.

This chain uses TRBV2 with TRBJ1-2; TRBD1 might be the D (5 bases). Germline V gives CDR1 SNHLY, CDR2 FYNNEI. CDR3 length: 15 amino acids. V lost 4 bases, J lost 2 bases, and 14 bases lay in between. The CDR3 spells CASSGYRQYNYGYTF. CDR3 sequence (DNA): TGTGCCAGCAGTGGCTATAGACAGTACAACTATGGCTACACCTTC.

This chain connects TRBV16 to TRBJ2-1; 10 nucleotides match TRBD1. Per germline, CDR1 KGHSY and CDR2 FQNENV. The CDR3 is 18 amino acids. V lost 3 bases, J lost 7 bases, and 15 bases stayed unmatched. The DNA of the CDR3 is TGTGCCAGCAGCCACTCCCCCGAGGGAGACAGGGGGCTGAATGAGCAGTTCTTC. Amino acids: CASSHSPEGDRGLNEQFF.

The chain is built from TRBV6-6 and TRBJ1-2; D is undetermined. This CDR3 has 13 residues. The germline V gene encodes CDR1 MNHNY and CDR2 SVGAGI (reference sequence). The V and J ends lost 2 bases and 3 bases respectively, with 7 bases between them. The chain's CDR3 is CASSYTQDYGYTF. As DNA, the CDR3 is TGTGCCAGCAGTTACACTCAGGACTATGGCTACACCTTC.

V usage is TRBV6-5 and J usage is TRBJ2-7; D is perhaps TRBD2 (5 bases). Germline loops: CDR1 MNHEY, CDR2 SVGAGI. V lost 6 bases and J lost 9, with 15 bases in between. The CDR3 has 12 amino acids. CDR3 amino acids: CASRQTRNAQYF. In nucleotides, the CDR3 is TGTGCCAGCAGGCAAACTAGGAATGCGCAGTACTTC.

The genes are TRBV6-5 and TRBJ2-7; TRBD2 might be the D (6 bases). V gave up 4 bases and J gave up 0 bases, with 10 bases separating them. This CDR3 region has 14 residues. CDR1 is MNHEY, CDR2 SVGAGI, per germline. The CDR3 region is CASSSGLFSYEQYF. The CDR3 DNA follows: TGTGCCAGCAGTTCGGGACTCTTCTCCTACGAGCAGTACTTC.

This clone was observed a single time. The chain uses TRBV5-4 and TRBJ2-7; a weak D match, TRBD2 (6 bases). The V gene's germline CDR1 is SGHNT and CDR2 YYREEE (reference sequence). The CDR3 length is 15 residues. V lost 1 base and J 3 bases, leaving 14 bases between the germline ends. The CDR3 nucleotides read TGTGCCAGCAGCTTGAAAGAGGGAGGTTTCTACGAGCAGTACTTC. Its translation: CASSLKEGGFYEQYF.

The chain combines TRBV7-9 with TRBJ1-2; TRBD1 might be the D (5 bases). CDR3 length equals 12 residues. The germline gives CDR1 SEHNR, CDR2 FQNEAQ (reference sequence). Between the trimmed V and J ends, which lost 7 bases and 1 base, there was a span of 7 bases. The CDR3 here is CASTGVNYGYTF. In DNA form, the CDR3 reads TGTGCCAGCACGGGGGTTAACTATGGCTACACCTTC.